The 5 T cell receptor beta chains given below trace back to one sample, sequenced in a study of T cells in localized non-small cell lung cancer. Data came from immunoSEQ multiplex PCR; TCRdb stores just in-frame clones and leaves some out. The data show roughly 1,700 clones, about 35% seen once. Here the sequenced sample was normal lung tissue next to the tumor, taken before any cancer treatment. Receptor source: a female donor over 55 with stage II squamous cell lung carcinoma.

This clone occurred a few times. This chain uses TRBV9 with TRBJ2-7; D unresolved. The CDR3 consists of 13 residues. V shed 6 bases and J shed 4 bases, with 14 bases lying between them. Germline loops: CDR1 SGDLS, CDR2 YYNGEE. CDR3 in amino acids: CASIYAVVYEQYF. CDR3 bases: TGTGCCAGCATTTATGCGGTCGTATACGAGCAGTACTTC.

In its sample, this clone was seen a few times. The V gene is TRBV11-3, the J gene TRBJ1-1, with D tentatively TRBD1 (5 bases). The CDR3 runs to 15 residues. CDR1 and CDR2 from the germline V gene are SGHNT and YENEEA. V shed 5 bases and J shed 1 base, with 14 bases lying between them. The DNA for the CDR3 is TGTGCCAGCAGCGTCGGGGGTTTGAGGAACACTGAAGCTTTCTTT. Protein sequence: CASSVGGLRNTEAFF.

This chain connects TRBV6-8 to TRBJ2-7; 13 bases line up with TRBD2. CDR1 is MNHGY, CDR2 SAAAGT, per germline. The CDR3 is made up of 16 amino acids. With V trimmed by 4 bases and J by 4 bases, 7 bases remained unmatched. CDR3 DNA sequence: TGTGCCAGCAGTTGGACCAGGACTAGCGGGGGATACGAGCAGTACTTC. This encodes CASSWTRTSGGYEQYF.

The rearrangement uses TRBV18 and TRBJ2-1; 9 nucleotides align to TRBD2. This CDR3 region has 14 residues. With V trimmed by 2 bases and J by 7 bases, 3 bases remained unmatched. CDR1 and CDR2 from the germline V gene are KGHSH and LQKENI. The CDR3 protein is CASSPSGRTNEQFF. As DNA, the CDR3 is TGTGCCAGCTCACCAAGCGGGAGGACGAATGAGCAGTTCTTC.

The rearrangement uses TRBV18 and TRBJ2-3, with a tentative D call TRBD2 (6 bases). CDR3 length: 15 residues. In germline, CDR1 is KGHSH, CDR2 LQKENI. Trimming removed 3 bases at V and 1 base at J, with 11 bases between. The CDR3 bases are TGTGCCAGCTCACCCAGGGCTAGCGGCACAGATACGCAGTATTTT. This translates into CASSPRASGTDTQYF.